This TCR beta chain was documented in a study of CD8+CD57+ T cells in acquired aplastic anemia. The overall study: DNA from sorted CD4+ and CD8+ cells averaged around 3.5 ug. Points from the study as a whole: Patients were compared with controls for CD8+ Simpson's diversity, and no significant difference emerged.

According to the study, genomic DNA was the template for TCR beta VDJ and CDR3 profiling. TCRdb reprocessed the reads via MiXCR and lists one record per CDR3 protein. The data contain hundreds of thousands of distinct CDR3 sequences, 65% to 80% of them singletons. In regard to this clonotype: Its antigen is as yet unknown.

The receptor's source is a human donor in good health, serving as a control. Source material: sorted CD4+, CD8+, or CD8+CD57+ T cells (not recorded which) from PBMCs.

CDR3 in amino acids: CASSQDLERLSTDTQYF. In DNA form, the CDR3 reads TGCGCCAGCAGCCAAGATCTCGAGCGGCTTAGCACAGATACGCAGTATTTT. J is TRBJ2-3 and V is TRBV4-1; perhaps TRBD2 as D (5 bases). Trimming left V 0 bases short and J 0 bases short, with 13 bases between. CDR1 and CDR2 (germline): MGHRA, YSYEKL. The CDR3 spans 17 residues.